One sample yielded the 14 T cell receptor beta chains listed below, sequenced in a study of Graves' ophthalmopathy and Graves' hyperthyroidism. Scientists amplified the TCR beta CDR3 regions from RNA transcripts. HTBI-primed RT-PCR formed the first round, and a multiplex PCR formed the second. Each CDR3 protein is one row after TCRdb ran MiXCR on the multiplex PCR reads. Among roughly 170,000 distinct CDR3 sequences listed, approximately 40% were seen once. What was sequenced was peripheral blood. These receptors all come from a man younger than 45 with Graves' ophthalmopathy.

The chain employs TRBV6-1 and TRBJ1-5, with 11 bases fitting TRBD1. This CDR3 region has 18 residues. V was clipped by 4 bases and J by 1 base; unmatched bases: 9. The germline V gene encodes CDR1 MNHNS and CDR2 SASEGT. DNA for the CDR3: TGTGCCAGCAGTGGACGGGACAGGGGGGTGGAAAGCAATCAGCCCCAGCATTTT. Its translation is CASSGRDRGVESNQPQHF.

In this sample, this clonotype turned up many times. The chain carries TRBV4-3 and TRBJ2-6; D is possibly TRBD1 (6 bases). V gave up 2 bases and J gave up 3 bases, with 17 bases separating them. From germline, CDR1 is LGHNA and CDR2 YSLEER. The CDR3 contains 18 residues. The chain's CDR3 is CASSQRGSATLGANVLTF. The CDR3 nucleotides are TGCGCCAGCAGCCAAAGGGGGTCAGCCACTCTTGGGGCCAACGTCCTGACTTTC.

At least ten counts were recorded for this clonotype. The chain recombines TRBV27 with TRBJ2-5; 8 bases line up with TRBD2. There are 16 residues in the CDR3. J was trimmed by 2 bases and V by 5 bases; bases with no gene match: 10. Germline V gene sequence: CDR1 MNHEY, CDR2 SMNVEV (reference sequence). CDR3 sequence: CASSHGASGLQETQYF. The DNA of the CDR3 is TGTGCCAGCAGTCACGGGGCTAGCGGGCTGCAAGAGACCCAGTACTTC.

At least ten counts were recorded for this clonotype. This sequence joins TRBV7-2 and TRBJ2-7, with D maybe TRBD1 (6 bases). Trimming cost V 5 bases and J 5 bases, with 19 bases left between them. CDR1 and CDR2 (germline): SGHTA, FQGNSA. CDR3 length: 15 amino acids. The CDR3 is CASSISGTTNNEQYF. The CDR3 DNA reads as TGTGCCAGCAGCATCTCCGGGACAACGAATAACGAGCAGTACTTC.

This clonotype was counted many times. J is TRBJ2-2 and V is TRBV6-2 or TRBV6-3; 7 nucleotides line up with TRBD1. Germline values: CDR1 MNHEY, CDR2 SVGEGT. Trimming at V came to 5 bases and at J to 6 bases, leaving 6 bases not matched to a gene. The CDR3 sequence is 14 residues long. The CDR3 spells CASSDTGVPGELFF. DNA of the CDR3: TGTGCCAGCAGTGACACAGGGGTCCCCGGGGAGCTGTTTTTT.

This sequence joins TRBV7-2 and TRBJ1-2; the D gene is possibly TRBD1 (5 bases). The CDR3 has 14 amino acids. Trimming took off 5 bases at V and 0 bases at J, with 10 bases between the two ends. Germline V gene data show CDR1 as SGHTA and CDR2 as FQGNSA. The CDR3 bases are TGTGCCAGCAGCGTGGGGGGGGCTAACTATGGCTACACCTTC. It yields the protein CASSVGGANYGYTF.

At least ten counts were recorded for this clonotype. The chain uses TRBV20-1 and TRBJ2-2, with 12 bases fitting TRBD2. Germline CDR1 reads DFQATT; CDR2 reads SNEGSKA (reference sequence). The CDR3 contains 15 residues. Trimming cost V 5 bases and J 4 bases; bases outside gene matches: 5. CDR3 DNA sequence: TGCAGTGCTCCTCGGACTAGCGGGACCACCGGGGAGCTGTTTTTT. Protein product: CSAPRTSGTTGELFF.

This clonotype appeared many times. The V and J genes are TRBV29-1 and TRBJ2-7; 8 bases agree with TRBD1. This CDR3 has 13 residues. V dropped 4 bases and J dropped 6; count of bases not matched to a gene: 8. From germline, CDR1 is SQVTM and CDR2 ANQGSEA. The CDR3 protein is CSVGDAQGAEQYF. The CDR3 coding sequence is TGCAGCGTTGGGGACGCTCAGGGGGCCGAGCAGTACTTC.

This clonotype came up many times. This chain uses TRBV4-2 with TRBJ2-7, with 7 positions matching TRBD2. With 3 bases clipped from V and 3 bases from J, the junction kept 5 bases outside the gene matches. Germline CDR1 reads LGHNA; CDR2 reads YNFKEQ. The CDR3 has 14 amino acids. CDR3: CASSQGGTNYEQYF. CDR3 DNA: TGTGCCAGCAGCCAGGGCGGGACTAACTACGAGCAGTACTTC.

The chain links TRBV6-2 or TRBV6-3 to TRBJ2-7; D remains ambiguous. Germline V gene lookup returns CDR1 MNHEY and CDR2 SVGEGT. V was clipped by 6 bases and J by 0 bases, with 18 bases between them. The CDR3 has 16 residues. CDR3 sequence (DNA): TGTGCCAGCAGCCCTCTTGCCACGTCCAGCTCCTACGAGCAGTACTTC. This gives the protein CASSPLATSSSYEQYF.

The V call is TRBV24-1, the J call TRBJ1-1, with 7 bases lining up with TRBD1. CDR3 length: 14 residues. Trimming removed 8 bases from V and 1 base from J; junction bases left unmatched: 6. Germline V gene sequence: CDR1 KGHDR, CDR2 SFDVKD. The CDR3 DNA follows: TGTGCCACCACCGAGGGGGCCCAGAACACTGAAGCTTTCTTT. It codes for CATTEGAQNTEAFF.

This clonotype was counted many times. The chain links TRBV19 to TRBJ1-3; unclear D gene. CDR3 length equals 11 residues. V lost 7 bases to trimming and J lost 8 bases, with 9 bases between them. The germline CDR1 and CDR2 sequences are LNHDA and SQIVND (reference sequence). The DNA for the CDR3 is TGTGCCAGTAAAAGCGGGGACACCATATATTTT. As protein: CASKSGDTIYF.

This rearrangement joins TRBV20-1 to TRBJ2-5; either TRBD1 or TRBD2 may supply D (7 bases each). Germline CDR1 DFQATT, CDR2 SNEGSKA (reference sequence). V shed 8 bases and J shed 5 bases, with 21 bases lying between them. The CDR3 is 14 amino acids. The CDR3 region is CSSGGGASFETQYF. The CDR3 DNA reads TGCAGTTCAGGGGGAGGGGCGAGTTTCGAGACCCAGTACTTC.

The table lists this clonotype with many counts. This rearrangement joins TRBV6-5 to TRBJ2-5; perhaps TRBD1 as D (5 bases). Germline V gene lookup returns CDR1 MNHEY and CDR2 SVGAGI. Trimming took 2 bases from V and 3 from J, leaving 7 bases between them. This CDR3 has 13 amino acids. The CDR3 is CASSYDSEETQYF. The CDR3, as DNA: TGTGCCAGCAGTTACGACAGTGAAGAGACCCAGTACTTC.